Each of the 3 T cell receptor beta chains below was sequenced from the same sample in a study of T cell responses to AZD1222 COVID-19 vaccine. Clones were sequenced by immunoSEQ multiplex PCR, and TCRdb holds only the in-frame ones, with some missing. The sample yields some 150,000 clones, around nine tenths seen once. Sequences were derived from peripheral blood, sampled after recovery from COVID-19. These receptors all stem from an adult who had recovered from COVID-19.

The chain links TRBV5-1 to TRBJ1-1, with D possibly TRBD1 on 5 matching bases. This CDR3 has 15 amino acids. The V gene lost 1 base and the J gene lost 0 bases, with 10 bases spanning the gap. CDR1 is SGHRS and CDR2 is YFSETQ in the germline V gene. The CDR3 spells CASSLTGTVNTEAFF. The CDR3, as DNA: TGCGCCAGCAGCTTGACCGGGACGGTGAACACTGAAGCTTTCTTT.

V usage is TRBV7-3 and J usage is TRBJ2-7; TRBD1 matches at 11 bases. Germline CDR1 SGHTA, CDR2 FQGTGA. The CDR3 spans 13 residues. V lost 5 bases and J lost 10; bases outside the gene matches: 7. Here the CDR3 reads CASSPGTGGQQYF. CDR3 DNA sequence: TGTGCCAGCAGCCCCGGGACAGGGGGTCAACAGTACTTC.

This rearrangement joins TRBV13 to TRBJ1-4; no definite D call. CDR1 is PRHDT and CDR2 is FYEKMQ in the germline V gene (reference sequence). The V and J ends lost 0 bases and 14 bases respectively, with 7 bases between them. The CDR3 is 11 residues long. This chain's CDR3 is CASSLGTNLFF. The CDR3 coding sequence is TGTGCCAGCAGCTTAGGGACTAATCTGTTTTTT.